These 32 T cell receptor beta chains came from one sample sequenced in a study of T cell repertoires in cytomegalovirus infection (dated by TCRdb to the late 2010s). Sequencing used an Illumina HiSeq 1500. TCRdb cleaned the public reads at Q25 with fastp, built clones with MiXCR and kept in-frame beta chains. Records with the same CDR3 protein are collapsed into one entry carrying the most frequent genes and DNA. In this sample the table shows about 310,000 distinct CDR3 sequences, around a quarter of which occur a single time. The ten biggest clones cover about 14% of the sample. The label giving this sample's treatment or condition can be read as: in vitro stimulation with specific CMV peptide epitopes to enrich CMV-specific T cells. The antigens of these receptors remain unknown. Sequencing was performed on cultured PBMCs, taken from culture after CMV antigen stimulation. The receptor source for this set is a human donor in good health (CMV status not recorded). Some clones in this sample may be carry-over from other donors' samples.

This clonotype was seen a handful of times. V is TRBV6-1 and J is TRBJ2-7; 7 nucleotides line up with TRBD2. The V gene's germline CDR1 is MNHNS and CDR2 SASEGT. J lost 2 bases, V lost 11 bases, and 6 bases had no gene match. The CDR3 loop spans 12 amino acids. CDR3 sequence (DNA): TGTGCCGTCCGGGCGGGAGCCTACGAGCAGTACTTC. Translated: CAVRAGAYEQYF.

The chain joins TRBV6-6 to TRBJ1-5, with 7 bases identical to TRBD1. Trimming took 2 bases from V and 0 from J; bases not matched to a gene: 7. The CDR3 sequence is 17 residues long. The germline V gene has CDR1 MNHNY and CDR2 SVGAGI (reference sequence). CDR3 DNA sequence: TGTGCCAGCAGTTACCTAGCAGGGGGGTATAGCAATCAGCCCCAGCATTTT. Protein: CASSYLAGGYSNQPQHF.

This clonotype was observed a few times. This rearrangement joins TRBV6-2 or TRBV6-3 to TRBJ2-1, with 11 bases identical to TRBD2. Germline V gene lookup returns CDR1 MNHEY and CDR2 SVGEGT. The CDR3 consists of 17 residues. The V and J ends lost 0 bases and 8 bases, in that order; junction bases with no gene match: 9. The CDR3 DNA reads as TGTGCCAGCAGTTACTCTGCACTAGCGGGAGAGGTCGATGAGCAGTTCTTC. As protein: CASSYSALAGEVDEQFF.

This sequence joins TRBV5-1 and TRBJ1-3; D unresolved. Germline V gene data show CDR1 as SGHRS and CDR2 as YFSETQ. CDR3 length: 17 amino acids. Trimming took 0 bases from V and 0 from J, leaving 13 bases between them. The CDR3 protein is CASSLDPGKSSGNTIYF. The CDR3 nucleotides are TGCGCCAGCAGCTTGGACCCAGGAAAGAGCTCTGGAAACACCATATATTTT.

This clonotype occurred a few times. The genes are TRBV7-4 and TRBJ1-4; 7 bases align to TRBD1. The CDR3 totals 17 residues. The V and J ends lost 5 bases and 0 bases, in that order; junction bases with no gene match: 9. From germline, CDR1 is SGHVT and CDR2 SQSDAQ. Written as DNA, the CDR3 is TGTGCCAGCAGCCCCCCAGGGACAGATGCAACTAATGAAAAACTGTTTTTT. It codes for CASSPPGTDATNEKLFF.

This clonotype was seen at least ten times. V usage is TRBV7-2 and J usage is TRBJ2-7; D unresolved. This CDR3 comprises 15 residues. The germline V and J ends were trimmed by 1 base and 5 bases, with 15 bases remaining between them. Germline values: CDR1 SGHTA, CDR2 FQGNSA. For the CDR3, the DNA is TGTGCCAGCAGCTTAGAGTCGAGCCCGTCTAACGAGCAGTACGTC. Its translation: CASSLESSPSNEQYV.

This clonotype was picked up many times. This chain joins TRBV2 and TRBJ1-5; 7 bases fit TRBD1. CDR3 size: 14 residues. CDR1 is SNHLY, CDR2 FYNNEI, per germline. The junction had 5 bases not matched to a gene; V was cut back by 2 bases and J by 7 bases. Here the CDR3 reads CASSERTGWQPQHF. Here the CDR3 DNA reads TGTGCCAGCAGTGAAAGGACAGGTTGGCAGCCCCAGCATTTT. Full variable domain (missing parts from reference TRBV2 and TRBJ1-5): EPEVTQTPSHQVTQMGQEVILRCVPISNHLYFYWYRQILGQKVEFLVSFYNNEISEKSEIFDDQFSVERPDGSNFTLKIRSTKLEDSAMYFCASSERTGWQPQHFGDGTRLSIL.

This clonotype was found many times. The V call is TRBV14, the J call TRBJ1-1; D call uncertain. Germline values: CDR1 SGHDN, CDR2 FVKESK. The length of the CDR3 is 16 residues. V was shortened by 4 bases and J by 0 bases, with 15 bases between the two germline ends. The DNA of the CDR3 is TGTGCCAGCAGCCTCTTGATGACGGCGTTGAACACTGAAGCTTTCTTT. This codes for CASSLLMTALNTEAFF.

The chain has TRBV6-1 and TRBJ1-5; D remains ambiguous. V was trimmed by 5 bases and J by 4 bases, leaving 18 bases between them. Germline lookup yields CDR1 MNHNS and CDR2 SASEGT. The length of the CDR3 is 16 residues. CDR3 sequence: CASSPLDRRSNQPQHF. In DNA form, the CDR3 reads TGTGCCAGCAGTCCCCTGGACCGCAGGTCGAATCAGCCCCAGCATTTT.

This clonotype came up many times. The chain recombines TRBV7-2 with TRBJ2-2; D unresolved. Germline V gives CDR1 SGHTA, CDR2 FQGNSA. The CDR3 extends over 12 amino acids. Trimming left V 3 bases short and J 6 bases short, with 5 bases between. CDR3: CASSFRAGELFF. CDR3 DNA sequence: TGTGCCAGCAGCTTTCGTGCCGGGGAGCTGTTTTTT. The whole variable domain, filled in from reference TRBV7-2 and TRBJ2-2, reads GAGVSQSPSNKVTEKGKDVELRCDPISGHTALYWYRQSLGQGLEFLIYFQGNSAPDKSGLPSDRFSAERTGGSVSTLTIQRTQQEDSAVYLCASSFRAGELFFGEGSRLTVL.

The chain uses TRBV7-9 and TRBJ2-7; 9 bases agree with TRBD2. The CDR3 extends over 16 amino acids. In germline, CDR1 is SEHNR, CDR2 FQNEAQ (reference sequence). V lost 1 base, J lost 4 bases, and 8 bases stayed unmatched. The CDR3 DNA follows: TGTGCCAGCAGCTTAGGACCGACTAGCGGTGGGTACGAGCAGTACTTC. Protein product: CASSLGPTSGGYEQYF.

The chain's CDR3 is CASSRGLATYNEQFF. CDR3 DNA sequence: TGTGCCAGCAGTAGGGGACTGGCCACCTACAATGAGCAGTTCTTC. The chain has TRBV6-2 or TRBV6-3 and TRBJ2-1; the D gene is possibly TRBD2 (6 bases). V dropped 5 bases and J dropped 2 bases, with 13 bases sitting between them. CDR3 length: 15 residues. The germline V gene encodes CDR1 MNHEY and CDR2 SVGEGT.

Ten or more counts support this clonotype. This chain joins TRBV7-2 and TRBJ2-1; the match to TRBD2 covers 9 bases. The CDR3 is 16 residues long. Per germline, CDR1 SGHTA and CDR2 FQGNSA. The J segment lost 0 bases and the V segment lost 5 bases, leaving 5 bases of the junction unmatched. CDR3 DNA: TGTGCCAGCAGCGCTCTAGCGGGAAGCTCCTACAATGAGCAGTTCTTC. This translates into CASSALAGSSYNEQFF.

The table lists this clonotype with a few counts. J is TRBJ2-1 and V is TRBV7-6; TRBD2 is a possible D gene (5 bases). The CDR3 is made up of 16 amino acids. In germline, CDR1 is SGHVS, CDR2 FNYEAQ. V lost 1 base and J 0 bases, leaving 10 bases between the germline ends. For the CDR3, the DNA is TGTGCCAGCAGCTTAGTGGGTCTAGCCTCCTACAATGAGCAGTTCTTC. Amino acids: CASSLVGLASYNEQFF.

The chain is built from TRBV6-5 and TRBJ2-2; 7 bases agree with TRBD2. Per the germline V gene, CDR1 is MNHEY and CDR2 is SVGAGI. Trimming at V came to 8 bases and at J to 3 bases, leaving 6 bases not matched to a gene. The CDR3 is made up of 14 amino acids. The CDR3 loop reads CASGGGAYTGELFF. In DNA form, the CDR3 reads TGTGCCAGCGGGGGGGGAGCGTACACCGGGGAGCTGTTTTTT.

Only a few counts were recorded for this clonotype. The chain has TRBV28 and TRBJ2-7; 12 bases agree with TRBD1. CDR1 is MDHEN and CDR2 is SYDVKM in the germline V gene. This CDR3 has 17 amino acids. V was clipped by 3 bases and J by 1 base; unmatched bases: 7. The CDR3 coding sequence is TGTGCCAGCAGTTTCCGGGACAGGGGGCCTCTTTCCTACGAGCAGTACTTC. Protein product: CASSFRDRGPLSYEQYF.

This clonotype turned up a few times. The chain joins TRBV7-2 to TRBJ1-1; tentatively, D is TRBD1 (5 bases). The ends were cut back, 2 bases at V and 5 bases at J, with 15 bases in the middle. CDR1 is SGHTA and CDR2 is FQGNSA in the germline V gene. The CDR3 length is 15 residues. DNA for the CDR3: TGTGCCAGCAGCTTAATCGGGACCTCGGGTACTGAAGCTTTCTTT. This translates into CASSLIGTSGTEAFF.

This clonotype was observed a few times. This chain uses TRBV28 with TRBJ1-1, with D tentatively TRBD1 (6 bases). The CDR3 sequence is 18 residues long. Germline V CDR1 and CDR2: MDHEN, SYDVKM. With 6 bases removed from V and 1 base from J, the gap between germline ends came to 24 bases. CDR3 coding DNA: TGTGCCAGCAGCCCCATGGACTACAGGGTCCTACCGAACACTGAAGCTTTCTTT. Encoded protein: CASSPMDYRVLPNTEAFF.

This clonotype has a handful of counts. The chain has TRBV24-1 and TRBJ2-4, with D perhaps assigned TRBD1 or TRBD2 (6 bases each). V gave up 4 bases and J gave up 11 bases, with 14 bases separating them. Germline V gene sequence: CDR1 KGHDR, CDR2 SFDVKD. CDR3 length: 13 residues. The DNA of the CDR3 is TGTGCCACCAGTGAGGGGGCGGCGGGGCTTCAGTACTTC. This codes for CATSEGAAGLQYF.

This clonotype was recorded many times. J is TRBJ1-1 and V is TRBV6-1, with D perhaps TRBD1 (5 bases). The CDR3 has 14 amino acids. The ends were cut back, 6 bases at V and 1 base at J, with 12 bases in the middle. Germline values: CDR1 MNHNS, CDR2 SASEGT. CDR3 sequence reads: CASSQGAANTEAFF. The CDR3 DNA reads as TGTGCCAGCAGCCAAGGGGCGGCGAACACTGAAGCTTTCTTT.

This clonotype was detected a few times. This chain joins TRBV19 and TRBJ2-2, with 8 nucleotides matching TRBD2. The CDR3 contains 15 residues. Germline V gene data show CDR1 as LNHDA and CDR2 as SQIVND (reference sequence). Trimming cost V 2 bases and J 2 bases; bases outside gene matches: 1. CDR3 region: CASSITSGNTGELFF. For the CDR3, the DNA is TGTGCCAGTAGTATAACTAGCGGTAACACCGGGGAGCTGTTTTTT.

CDR3 DNA sequence: TGTGCCAGCAAGAGAGGGGGCAGGGGGCTTCCGACCGGGGAGCTGTTTTTT. It encodes CASKRGGRGLPTGELFF. The chain employs TRBV6-5 and TRBJ2-2, with 8 bases lining up with TRBD1. After removal of 7 bases from V and 5 bases from J, the junction contained 15 bases not matched to a gene. The CDR3 is made up of 17 amino acids. Germline loops: CDR1 MNHEY, CDR2 SVGAGI.

This clonotype was counted a few times. J is TRBJ2-5 and V is TRBV3-1; TRBD2 agrees at 8 bases. The CDR3 is made up of 15 amino acids. CDR1 is LGHDT and CDR2 is YNNKEL in the germline V gene (reference sequence). Trimming removed 0 bases from V and 6 bases from J; junction bases left unmatched: 6. The CDR3 sequence: CASSQDHGRGQTQYF. CDR3 bases: TGTGCCAGCAGCCAAGATCACGGGAGGGGACAGACCCAGTACTTC.

This clonotype has a count of ten or more. The chain links TRBV7-2 to TRBJ1-2; 7 bases are shared with TRBD1. The CDR3 is 16 residues long. CDR1 SGHTA and CDR2 FQGNSA come from the germline V gene. Unmatched junction bases numbered 15, after V lost 3 bases and J lost 8 bases. The CDR3 reads CASSFEGARVIQGYTF. The CDR3 nucleotides read TGTGCCAGCAGCTTTGAGGGGGCGCGTGTGATTCAAGGCTACACCTTC.

The V gene is TRBV6-2 or TRBV6-3, the J gene TRBJ1-2; D perhaps matches TRBD1 (5 bases). Trimming took 6 bases from V and 4 from J, leaving 24 bases between them. The CDR3 is 17 residues long. In germline, CDR1 is MNHEY, CDR2 SVGEGT. This CDR3 reads CASRSLGRNLVGYGYTF. CDR3 nucleotides: TGTGCCAGCAGAAGCCTGGGACGGAATCTAGTAGGCTATGGCTACACCTTC.

The rearrangement joins TRBV19 to TRBJ1-5, with a tentative D call TRBD1 (6 bases). Germline CDR1 is LNHDA and CDR2 is SQIVND (reference sequence). CDR3 length: 13 amino acids. With 7 bases removed from V and 4 bases from J, the gap between germline ends came to 11 bases. CDR3 in DNA: TGTGCCAGTATGGACAGATTTAATCAGCCCCAGCATTTT. Protein sequence: CASMDRFNQPQHF.

This clonotype was picked up a small number of times. This chain links TRBV6-2 or TRBV6-3 with TRBJ2-1, with TRBD2 as a possible D gene (6 bases). The CDR3 contains 14 residues. Germline assignment: CDR1 MNHEY and CDR2 SVGEGT. V was pared by 4 bases and J by 10 bases, with 17 bases between. In DNA, the CDR3 is TGTGCCAGCAGTTTAACGGGACCGGGGGTGGAGCAGTTCTTC. Translated: CASSLTGPGVEQFF.

A few counts support this clonotype. V usage is TRBV5-4 and J usage is TRBJ2-5; D unclear. The CDR3 loop spans 12 amino acids. Trimming shortened V by 2 bases and J by 5 bases, and 7 bases separated the two germline ends. Germline V gives CDR1 SGHNT, CDR2 YYREEE (reference sequence). In DNA, the CDR3 is TGTGCCAGCAGCTTCGATACGGAGACCCAGTACTTC. Translated, it gives CASSFDTETQYF.

The chain links TRBV5-6 to TRBJ2-7; 8 positions match TRBD1. Germline V gives CDR1 SGHDT, CDR2 YYEEEE. The CDR3 sequence is 13 residues long. J was trimmed by 9 bases and V by 0 bases; bases with no gene match: 5. The chain's CDR3 is CASSLGQGPGQYV. In nucleotides, the CDR3 is TGTGCCAGCAGCTTGGGACAGGGGCCGGGGCAGTACGTC.

V and J are TRBV7-9 and TRBJ1-2; D is uncertain. Per germline, CDR1 SEHNR and CDR2 FQNEAQ (reference sequence). The CDR3 covers 16 residues. Trimming took off 4 bases at V and 3 bases at J, with 18 bases between the two ends. CDR3 amino acids: CASSSGGGSRHYGYTF. In DNA, the CDR3 is TGTGCCAGCAGCTCTGGAGGAGGGAGTCGCCACTATGGCTACACCTTC. Together with reference TRBV7-9 and TRBJ1-2, the CDR3 gives the full variable domain: DTGVSQNPRHKITKRGQNVTFRCDPISEHNRLYWYRQTLGQGPEFLTYFQNEAQLEKSRLLSDRFSAERPKGSFSTLEIQRTEQGDSAMYLCASSSGGGSRHYGYTFGSGTRLTVV.

This sequence joins TRBV28 and TRBJ1-1; unclear D gene. V lost 3 bases, J lost 7 bases, and 6 bases lay in between. The CDR3 length is 11 residues. Germline values: CDR1 MDHEN, CDR2 SYDVKM. The CDR3 sequence is CASSFRLEAFF. The CDR3 DNA follows: TGTGCCAGCAGTTTCAGACTTGAAGCTTTCTTT.

This clonotype turned up a few times. The gene calls are TRBV6-6 and TRBJ1-1; D is unresolved. The germline V and J ends were trimmed by 7 bases and 11 bases, with 20 bases remaining between them. The CDR3 runs to 13 residues. Germline assignment: CDR1 MNHNY and CDR2 SVGAGI (reference sequence). The CDR3 DNA follows: TGTGCCAGCACGGGCGAATATTTTGCCGGGGCTTTCTTT. This translates into CASTGEYFAGAFF.